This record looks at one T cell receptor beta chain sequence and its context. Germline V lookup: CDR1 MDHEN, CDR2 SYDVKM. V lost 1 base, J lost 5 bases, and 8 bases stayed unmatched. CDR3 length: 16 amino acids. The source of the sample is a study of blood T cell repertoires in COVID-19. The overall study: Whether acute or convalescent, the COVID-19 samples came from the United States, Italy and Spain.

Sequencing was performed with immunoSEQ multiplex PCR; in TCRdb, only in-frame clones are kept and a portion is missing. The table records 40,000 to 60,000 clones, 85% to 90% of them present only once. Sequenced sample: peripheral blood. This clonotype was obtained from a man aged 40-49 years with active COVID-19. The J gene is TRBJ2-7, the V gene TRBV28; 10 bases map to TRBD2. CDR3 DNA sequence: TGTGCCAGCAGTTTATTCCGGCTAGCGGGAGCCAACGAGCAGTACTTC. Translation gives CASSLFRLAGANEQYF. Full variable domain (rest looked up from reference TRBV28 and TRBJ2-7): DVKVTQSSRYLVKRTGEKVFLECVQDMDHENMFWYRQDPGLGLRLIYFSYDVKMKEKGDIPEGYSVSREKKERFSLILESASTNQTSMYLCASSLFRLAGANEQYFGPGTRLTVT.